There are a few counts of the clone carrying this TCR beta chain. Its antigen remains unidentified. CDR3 regions were amplified by Arm-PCR using iRepertoire HTBI primers to build TCR beta libraries. TCRdb reprocessed the multiplex PCR reads via MiXCR and lists one record per CDR3 protein. This sample has hundreds of thousands of distinct CDR3 sequences; about 30% occur once, and the top ten carry 40% to 55%. Time point meaning: persistent/refractory GD, antithyroid drugs over 5 years with positive TRAb. From PBMCs, RNA was extracted and then used to make the TCR library. Guidelines of the American Thyroid Association were used to diagnose Graves' disease. The authors drew patients from an endocrinology department in Xi'an, China. The data stem from a study of regulatory T cells in long-lasting Graves disease. Study conclusions and caveats: Thyroid tissue went unstudied; only peripheral blood was examined.

This CDR3 comprises 12 residues. V lost 0 bases to trimming and J lost 9 bases, with 6 bases between them. Germline loops: CDR1 WNHNN, CDR2 SYGVQD (reference sequence). The clonotype originates from a female donor with Graves disease. The V gene is TRBV10-1, the J gene TRBJ1-5; no reliable D call. Sequences were derived from peripheral blood mononuclear cells (PBMCs), sampled when the disease was refractory, from a patient treated with antithyroid drugs. The CDR3: CASSESFRPQHF. In DNA form, the CDR3 reads TGCGCCAGCAGTGAGTCCTTTCGGCCCCAGCATTTT.